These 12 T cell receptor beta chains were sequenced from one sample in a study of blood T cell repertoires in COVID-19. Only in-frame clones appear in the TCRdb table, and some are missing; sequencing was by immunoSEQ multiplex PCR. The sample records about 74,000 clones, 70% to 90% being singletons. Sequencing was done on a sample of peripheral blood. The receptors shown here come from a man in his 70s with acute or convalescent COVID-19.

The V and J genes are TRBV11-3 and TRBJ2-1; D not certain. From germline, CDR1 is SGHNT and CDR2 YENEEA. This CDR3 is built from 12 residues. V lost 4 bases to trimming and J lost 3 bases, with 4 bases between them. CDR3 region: CASSYHYNEQFF. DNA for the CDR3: TGTGCCAGCAGCTATCACTACAATGAGCAGTTCTTC.

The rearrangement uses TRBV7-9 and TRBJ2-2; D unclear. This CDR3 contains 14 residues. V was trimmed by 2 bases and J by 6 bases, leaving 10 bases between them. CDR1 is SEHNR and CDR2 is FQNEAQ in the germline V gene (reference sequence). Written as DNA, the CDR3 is TGTGCCAGCAGCTTAACGGGTGGCTCCGGGGAGCTGTTTTTT. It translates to CASSLTGGSGELFF. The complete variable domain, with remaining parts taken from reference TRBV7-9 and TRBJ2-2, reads DTGVSQNPRHKITKRGQNVTFRCDPISEHNRLYWYRQTLGQGPEFLTYFQNEAQLEKSRLLSDRFSAERPKGSFSTLEIQRTEQGDSAMYLCASSLTGGSGELFFGEGSRLTVL.

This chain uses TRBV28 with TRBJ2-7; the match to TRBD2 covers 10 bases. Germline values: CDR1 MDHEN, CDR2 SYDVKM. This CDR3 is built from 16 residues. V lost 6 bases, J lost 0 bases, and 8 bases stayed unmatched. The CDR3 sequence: CASRPTSGVPSYEQYF. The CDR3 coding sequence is TGTGCCAGCAGGCCCACTAGCGGGGTTCCCTCCTACGAGCAGTACTTC.

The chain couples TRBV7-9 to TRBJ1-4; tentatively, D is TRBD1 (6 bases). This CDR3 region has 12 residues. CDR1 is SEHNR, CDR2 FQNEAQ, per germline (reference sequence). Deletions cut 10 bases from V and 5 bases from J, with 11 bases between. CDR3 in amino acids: CATRGGNEKLFF. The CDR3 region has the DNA TGTGCCACCCGCGGGGGCAATGAAAAACTGTTTTTT.

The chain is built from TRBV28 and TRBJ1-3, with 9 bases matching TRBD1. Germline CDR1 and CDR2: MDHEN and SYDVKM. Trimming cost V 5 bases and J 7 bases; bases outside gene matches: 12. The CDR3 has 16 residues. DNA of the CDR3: TGTGCCAGCAGTGATCCGGGACAGGGCTTGAAGAACACCATATATTTT. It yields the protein CASSDPGQGLKNTIYF.

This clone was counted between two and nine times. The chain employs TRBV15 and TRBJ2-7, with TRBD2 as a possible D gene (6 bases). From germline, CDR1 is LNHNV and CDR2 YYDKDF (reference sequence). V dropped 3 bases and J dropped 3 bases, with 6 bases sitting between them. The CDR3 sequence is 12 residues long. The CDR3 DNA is TGTGCCACCAGCAGGGGGGGCTACGAGCAGTACTTC. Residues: CATSRGGYEQYF.

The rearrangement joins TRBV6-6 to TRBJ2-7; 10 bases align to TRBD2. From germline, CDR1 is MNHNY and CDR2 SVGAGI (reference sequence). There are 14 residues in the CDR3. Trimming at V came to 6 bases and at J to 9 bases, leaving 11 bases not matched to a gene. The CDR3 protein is CASSPEERGGAQYF. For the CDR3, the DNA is TGTGCCAGCAGCCCGGAGGAGCGGGGGGGTGCGCAGTACTTC.

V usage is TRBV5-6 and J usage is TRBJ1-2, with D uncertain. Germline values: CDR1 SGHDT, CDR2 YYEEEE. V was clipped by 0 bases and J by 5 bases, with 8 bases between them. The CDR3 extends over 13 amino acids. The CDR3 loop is CASSLGANYGYTF. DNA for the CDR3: TGTGCCAGCAGCTTGGGGGCGAATTATGGCTACACCTTC.

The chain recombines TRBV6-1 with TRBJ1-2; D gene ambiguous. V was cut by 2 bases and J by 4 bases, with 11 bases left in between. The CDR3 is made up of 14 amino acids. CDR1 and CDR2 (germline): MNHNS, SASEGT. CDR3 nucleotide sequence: TGTGCCAGCAGTGAATCCATGGCTGGCTATGGCTACACCTTC. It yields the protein CASSESMAGYGYTF.

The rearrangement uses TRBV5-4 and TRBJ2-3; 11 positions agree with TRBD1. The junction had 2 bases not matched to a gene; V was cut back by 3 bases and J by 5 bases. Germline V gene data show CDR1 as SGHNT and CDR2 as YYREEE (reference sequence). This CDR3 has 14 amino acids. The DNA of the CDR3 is TGTGCCAGCAGCTGGACAGGGGGCGAAGATACGCAGTATTTT. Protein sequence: CASSWTGGEDTQYF.

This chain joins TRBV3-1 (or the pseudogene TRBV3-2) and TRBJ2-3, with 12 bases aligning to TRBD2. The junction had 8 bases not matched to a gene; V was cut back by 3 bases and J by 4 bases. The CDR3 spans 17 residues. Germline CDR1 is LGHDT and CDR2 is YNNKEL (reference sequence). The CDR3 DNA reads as TGTGCCAGCAGCCATTACCCGGGACTAGCGGGCCCAGATACGCAGTATTTT. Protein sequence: CASSHYPGLAGPDTQYF.

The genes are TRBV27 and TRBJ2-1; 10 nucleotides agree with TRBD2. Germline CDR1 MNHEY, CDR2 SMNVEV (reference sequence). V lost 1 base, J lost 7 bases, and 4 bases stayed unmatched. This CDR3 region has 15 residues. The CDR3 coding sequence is TGTGCCAGCAGTTTATTAGCGGGGGGTTCGAATGAGCAGTTCTTC. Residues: CASSLLAGGSNEQFF.